The entry below gives a single T cell receptor (beta chain) sequence along with its context. With 60 Vbeta and 13 Jbeta primers, the PCR was carried out. The protocol was immunoSEQ multiplex PCR, while the TCRdb copy is restricted to in-frame clones and leaves out a portion. Of about 83,000 clones detected, about 71% appear once; the ten largest clones hold approximately 8.2%. From germline, CDR1 is MNHEY and CDR2 SVGAGI. The CDR3 loop spans 15 amino acids. V was trimmed by 6 bases and J by 4 bases, leaving 18 bases between them. The sample originates from a study of cytomegalovirus exposure and HLA in healthy donors. About the study: HLA-typed donors were the source of about 85 million unique TCRs, which an early data release held.

The J gene is TRBJ2-5, the V gene TRBV6-5; possibly TRBD2 for D (6 bases). Sequencing was done on a sample of PBMCs. The sequence derives from a man aged 60 to 75 in good health and CMV-seronegative. For the CDR3, the DNA is TGTGCCAGCAGCCCCGAGGTGGGGAGGACAGAGACCCAGTACTTC. Its translation is CASSPEVGRTETQYF.